The 14 T cell receptor beta chains listed next were all sequenced from one sample in a study of response to subunit inactivated influenza vaccine. Each CDR3 protein gets one entry after TCRdb re-called the RT-PCR reads with MiXCR. The sample has a few hundred thousand distinct CDR3 sequences; 11% are singletons. The sample also formed part of further work on T cells expressing NK-cell markers. That paper adds: It was by 5'RACE template switching with UMIs that TCR beta cDNA was made.

Sample: PBMCs from blood, taken on the day of vaccination. Source of these receptors: a middle-aged man who received an inactivated influenza vaccine.

CDR3 amino acids: CASSPQWPGELFF. DNA for the CDR3: TGTGCCAGCAGCCCACAGTGGCCCGGGGAGCTGTTTTTT. The chain combines TRBV9 with TRBJ2-2; D not resolved. The germline V and J ends were trimmed by 4 bases and 6 bases, with 10 bases remaining between them. From germline, CDR1 is SGDLS and CDR2 YYNGEE. This CDR3 region has 13 residues.

This sequence joins TRBV20-1 and TRBJ2-5; 12 nucleotides match TRBD2. The J segment lost 2 bases and the V segment lost 3 bases, leaving 7 bases of the junction unmatched. Germline CDR1 DFQATT, CDR2 SNEGSKA (reference sequence). The CDR3 loop spans 16 amino acids. This chain's CDR3 is CSASSLLAGGQETQYF. Here the CDR3 DNA reads TGCAGTGCTAGCTCTTTACTAGCGGGGGGACAAGAGACCCAGTACTTC.

Only a few counts were recorded for this clonotype. The V gene is TRBV5-6, the J gene TRBJ2-7; D is uncertain. The V end was cut by 5 bases, the J end by 11 bases, with 17 bases between. The CDR3 consists of 12 residues. Germline V gene lookup returns CDR1 SGHDT and CDR2 YYEEEE. The CDR3 sequence: CASSYGPYGEYF. CDR3 nucleotide sequence: TGTGCCAGCAGTTATGGACCCTACGGCGAGTACTTC.

The genes are TRBV7-2 and TRBJ1-4; a weak D match, TRBD1 (6 bases). V lost 5 bases and J lost 5, with 12 bases in between. The CDR3 sequence is 14 residues long. Per germline, CDR1 SGHTA and CDR2 FQGNSA. CDR3 nucleotide sequence: TGTGCCAGCAGCCCCCAACAGGGAAATGAAAAACTGTTTTTT. This sequence encodes CASSPQQGNEKLFF.

This clonotype has at least ten counts. The gene calls are TRBV4-2 and TRBJ1-1; TRBD1 might be the D (6 bases). Trimming removed 0 bases from V and 10 bases from J, with 12 bases in between. The CDR3 sequence is 13 residues long. The germline gives CDR1 LGHNA, CDR2 YNFKEQ. CDR3 amino acids: CASSQDTGSRAFF. In nucleotides, the CDR3 is TGTGCCAGCAGCCAAGATACAGGGTCGAGAGCTTTCTTT.

The rearrangement links TRBV6-2 or TRBV6-3 to TRBJ2-1, with D possibly being TRBD2 (5 bases). The germline gives CDR1 MNHEY, CDR2 SVGEGT. This CDR3 is 14 amino acids long. V gave up 3 bases and J gave up 7 bases, with 13 bases separating them. In nucleotides, the CDR3 is TGTGCCAGCAGTTATCACACTACTAGGAATGAGCAGTTCTTC. Translating gives CASSYHTTRNEQFF.

This clonotype was found a few times. The chain combines TRBV9 with TRBJ1-2; a possible D gene is TRBD1 (6 bases). Germline lookup yields CDR1 SGDLS and CDR2 YYNGEE. V lost 3 bases and J 6 bases, leaving 18 bases between the germline ends. This CDR3 spans 15 amino acids. CDR3 protein: CASSAHVQGSDGYTF. The CDR3 DNA sequence: TGTGCCAGCAGCGCCCACGTGCAGGGGAGCGATGGCTACACCTTC.

This clonotype was counted many times. The chain carries TRBV20-1 and TRBJ1-1, with no clear D. The CDR3 contains 14 residues. Per the germline V gene, CDR1 is DFQATT and CDR2 is SNEGSKA (reference sequence). Trimming removed 0 bases at V and 4 bases at J, with 12 bases between. As DNA, the CDR3 is TGCAGTGCTAGAGATCCGGGTTGGGGCACTGAAGCTTTCTTT. Protein sequence: CSARDPGWGTEAFF.

The chain is built from TRBV5-5 and TRBJ2-7, with 10 bases identical to TRBD1. Germline CDR1 SGHKS, CDR2 YYEKEE (reference sequence). The CDR3 sequence is 15 residues long. J was trimmed by 0 bases and V by 3 bases; bases with no gene match: 3. DNA of the CDR3: TGTGCCAGCAGCTCGTGGGACAGGGGCTCCTACGAGCAGTACTTC. It translates to CASSSWDRGSYEQYF.

V gene TRBV5-1 combines with J gene TRBJ1-1; possibly TRBD1 for D (6 bases). Germline assignment: CDR1 SGHRS and CDR2 YFSETQ. Trimming removed 0 bases from V and 4 bases from J, with 16 bases in between. The CDR3 runs 16 residues. CDR3 DNA: TGCGCCAGCAGCTTGGCCCAGGGGCGCGGGACCACTGAAGCTTTCTTT. It yields the protein CASSLAQGRGTTEAFF.

This clonotype has only a few counts. This rearrangement joins TRBV11-2 to TRBJ2-7; a possible D gene is TRBD2 (5 bases). This CDR3 has 13 residues. The germline gives CDR1 SGHAT, CDR2 FQNNGV. V lost 5 bases and J 7 bases, leaving 15 bases between the germline ends. The CDR3 region is CASSPGSGGEQYF. DNA of the CDR3: TGTGCCAGCAGCCCTGGATCAGGCGGGGAGCAGTACTTC.

In its sample, this clonotype was seen many times. This chain joins TRBV24-1 and TRBJ2-1, with a possible D match to TRBD2 (5 bases). The CDR3 contains 16 residues. Between the trimmed V and J ends, which lost 4 bases and 6 bases, there was a span of 18 bases. Germline assignment: CDR1 KGHDR and CDR2 SFDVKD. The CDR3 region is CATSEPIGGLVNEQFF. In DNA, the CDR3 is TGTGCCACCAGTGAACCCATAGGCGGGTTAGTCAATGAGCAGTTCTTC.

Comment on this clonotype: A much larger clone lies a single base off, so this may be a read error. The chain uses TRBV5-1 and TRBJ2-5, with no clear D. The CDR3 is made up of 15 amino acids. CDR1 is SGHRS, CDR2 YFSETQ, per germline. The CDR3 DNA is TGCGCCAGCAGCTGGAGACTCGGAACCCAAGAGACCCAGCACTTC. This codes for CASSWRLGTQETQHF.

This clonotype was seen a few times. The chain employs TRBV20-1 and TRBJ2-3; 10 bases are shared with TRBD2. Looked up from germline, CDR1 is DFQATT and CDR2 is SNEGSKA (reference sequence). The V and J ends lost 1 base and 2 bases, in that order; junction bases with no gene match: 6. This CDR3 has 16 residues. The CDR3 is CSARGILAGATDTQYF. The CDR3, as DNA: TGCAGTGCTAGAGGGATCCTAGCGGGGGCCACAGATACGCAGTATTTT.